This TCR beta chain was sequenced in a study of spatial heterogeneity in lung cancer (dated by TCRdb to between 2017 and 2020). Concerning the study at large: Beta-chain transcripts were consistently detected in greater numbers than alpha-chain transcripts, which likely reflects a higher abundance of beta-chain transcripts. TCR transcript counts in tumor regions correlated strongly with a T cell transcriptional module score from matched bulk RNA-seq. In the raw uncorrected reads, each unique combination of TCR and UMI appeared more than ten times on average. The study quantitatively compared TCR alpha and beta repertoires across multiple tumor regions, matched nontumor lung and blood in non-small cell lung cancer. Nonsynonymous mutation counts, determined by whole-exome sequencing of tumor tissue, were related to features of the TCR repertoire. At surgery, some 220 tumor regions, roughly 62 matched nontumor lung samples and 50 to 60 PBMC samples were TCR-sequenced for both alpha and beta chains.

The library was obtained by 5' RACE. The sequencer was a NextSeq 500. The TCR library protocol attached a unique molecular identifier to each TCR cDNA molecule to allow correction of PCR and sequencing errors. Per the original workflow: TCR identification, UMI-based error correction and CDR3 extraction were all carried out with Decombinator tools. TCRs above a frequency of 2 per 1,000, corresponding to the top 1% of the tumor frequency distribution, were defined as expanded. Expanded tumor TCRs statistically deemed absent (corrected P<0.05) from at least one tumor region were classed as regional, and all other expanded tumor TCRs were classed as ubiquitous. Each repertoire was subsampled 100 times to 5,000 TCRs, after which Renyi diversity was computed with the R vegan package. CDR3 similarity networks were constructed using string-kernel similarity of amino acid triplets, with links drawn between CDR3s whose pairwise similarity was above 0.82. Clones were called with MiXCR by TCRdb after fastp trimmed the public reads at Q25, and only in-frame beta chains were retained. Identical CDR3 proteins give one entry, which carries the most common genes and DNA. These V and J calls are TCRdb output, not the study's own analysis. For this sample there are some 15,000 distinct CDR3 sequences; around 5% appear just once. About 35% of the sample goes to the ten largest clones.

Overall study outcomes, separate from this receptor: TCR-seq was estimated to cover only 6% to 7% of tumor T cells for alpha chains and approximately 12% for beta chains. Counts of ubiquitous and regional expanded TCRs were found to correlate with counts of ubiquitous and regional nonsynonymous mutations, respectively. The number of expanded intratumoral alpha and beta TCRs correlated with the tumor nonsynonymous mutation count. Confirming at a functional level the hypothesis that regional TCRs recognize regional mutations was considered to require additional single-cell paired TCR alpha and beta sequencing.

CDR1 and CDR2 are drawn from the germline V gene (reference sequence): LGHDT, YNNKEL. The trim is 8 bases for V and 6 bases for J, with a gap of 10 bases between the germline ends. Reading from cysteine to phenylalanine, the CDR3 counts 11 amino acids. The read is trimmed to its CDR3 DNA, 33 bases read in frame from base 1. The intended sense of this specimen's time point label: sample taken at primary tumor resection. Samples were obtained from fewer than 80 patients with early-stage, untreated non-small cell lung cancer from the lung TRACERx cohort. For TCR sequencing, whole RNA was extracted from tumor and nontumor lung tissue, or from cryopreserved PBMC samples, and no cell sorting was done. Only patients for whom sufficient RNA was available from at least two tumor regions were selected for TCR sequencing. Tumor and adjacent nontumor lung specimens were reviewed by a lung pathologist before selection.

There are a few counts of this clonotype. Its antigen has not been determined. Base qualities are not recorded, but no much larger clone differs from it by a single base. This receptor chain uses TRBV3-1 and TRBJ1-1, with the D gene call left open. The sample in question was lung tumor tissue, obtained at surgery. The clonotype comes from a male donor with early-stage non-small cell lung cancer. The CDR3 is CASGKGAEAFF. The nucleotide sequence reads as follows: TGTGCCAGCGGGAAAGGCGCTGAAGCTTTCTTT.